This T cell receptor (beta chain) was retrieved from a study of tumor-infiltrating lymphocytes in primary liver carcinoma. As for the study in general: Productive TCRbeta read counts per sample ran from roughly 3.5 to 6.8 million and were similar across tissue types.

Co-extraction of RNA and DNA was performed on about 20-32 mg of unsorted bulk tissue. TCR beta cDNA was reverse-transcribed from roughly 0.45 ug of total RNA. The reaction used a constant-region primer and ProtoScript II reverse transcriptase. Three rounds of nested multiplex PCR with slightly modified ARM-PCR produced TCR beta libraries. The two initial PCR rounds, about 9 cycles each, used TRBV1-TRBV30 forward and C-beta reverse primers. TCRdb fed the multiplex PCR reads into MiXCR, producing one record per CDR3 protein. The sample consists of under 150,000 distinct CDR3 sequences, under 70% of them appearing once. Germline CDR1 and CDR2: MNHNY and SVGAGI (reference sequence). The CDR3 is 17 amino acids. Comments on this clonotype: The junction departs from the called germline gene at one end, perhaps through a read error.

The sequenced sample consisted of tumor-adjacent normal liver tissue. The chain has TRBV6-6 and TRBJ1-1, with D possibly TRBD1 on 5 matching bases. This sequence was found in an older woman with primary liver carcinoma and hepatitis B virus infection. The CDR3 sequence: CTSSSATVVPMNTEAFF. CDR3 sequence (DNA): TGTACCAGCAGTTCCGCGACAGTGGTACCCATGAACACTGAAGCTTTCTTT.